This T cell receptor beta chain comes out of a study of T cell responses to AZD1222 COVID-19 vaccine. Findings and limits, study-wide: Repertoires in all cases were sampled only once the peak T cell response had passed.

Comment on this clone: Its antigen is still unknown.

Clones were read by immunoSEQ multiplex PCR, and TCRdb kept only the in-frame ones, dropping some. Of approximately 82,000 clones in the sample, about 88% are singletons; the top ten hold 10% to 15%. The specimen was peripheral blood, collected on day 0 of AZD1222 vaccination. The receptor was isolated from an adult in good health.

In nucleotides, the CDR3 is TGTGCCAGCAGCGCCGATTGGGGAAATGGAGGCTACACCTTC. Its protein product is CASSADWGNGGYTF. The gene calls are TRBV2 and TRBJ1-2, with D hard to call. CDR1 SNHLY and CDR2 FYNNEI come from the germline V gene. Trimming pared 6 bases from V and 8 bases from J, leaving 19 bases between. The CDR3 is 14 residues long.